This T cell receptor beta chain comes out of a study of technical replicates of blood from a handful of donors. The CDR3 totals 14 residues. Germline CDR1 is ENHRY and CDR2 is SYGVKD. J lost 4 bases, V lost 3 bases, and 2 bases had no gene match. TCRdb's table, derived via immunoSEQ multiplex PCR, lists solely in-frame clones and lacks some. The sample lists approximately 80,000 clones; 95% to 98% were seen once. Source material: T cells isolated from PBMCs. The clonotype originates from a human donor in good health. The chain combines TRBV10-3 with TRBJ2-1; 8 bases fit TRBD2. The CDR3 region has the DNA TGTGCCATCAGTGACGGGGGGGGGTACAATGAGCAGTTCTTC. This translates into CAISDGGGYNEQFF.